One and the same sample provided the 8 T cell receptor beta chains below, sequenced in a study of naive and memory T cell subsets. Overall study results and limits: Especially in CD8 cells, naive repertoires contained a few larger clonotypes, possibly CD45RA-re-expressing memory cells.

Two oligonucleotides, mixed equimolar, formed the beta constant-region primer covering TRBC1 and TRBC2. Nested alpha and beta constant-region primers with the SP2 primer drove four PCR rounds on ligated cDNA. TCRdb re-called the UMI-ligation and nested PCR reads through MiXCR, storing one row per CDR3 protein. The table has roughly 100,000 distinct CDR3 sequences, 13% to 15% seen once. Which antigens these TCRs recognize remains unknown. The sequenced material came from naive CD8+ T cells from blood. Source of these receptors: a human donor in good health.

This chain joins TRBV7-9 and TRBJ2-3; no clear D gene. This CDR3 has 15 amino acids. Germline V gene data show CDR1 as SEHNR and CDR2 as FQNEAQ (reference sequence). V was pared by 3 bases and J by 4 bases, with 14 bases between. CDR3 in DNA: TGTGCCAGCAGCTTTGGTATTTACCGGGCAGATACGCAGTATTTT. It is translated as CASSFGIYRADTQYF. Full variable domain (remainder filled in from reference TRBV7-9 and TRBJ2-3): DTGVSQNPRHKITKRGQNVTFRCDPISEHNRLYWYRQTLGQGPEFLTYFQNEAQLEKSRLLSDRFSAERPKGSFSTLEIQRTEQGDSAMYLCASSFGIYRADTQYFGPGTRLTVL.

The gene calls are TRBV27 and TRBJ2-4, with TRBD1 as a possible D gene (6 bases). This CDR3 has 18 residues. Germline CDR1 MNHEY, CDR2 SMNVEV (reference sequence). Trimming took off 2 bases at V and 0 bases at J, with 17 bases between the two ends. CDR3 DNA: TGTGCCAGCAGTTTACTTCAGGACAGTAGACTAGCCAAAAACATTCAGTACTTC. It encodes CASSLLQDSRLAKNIQYF.

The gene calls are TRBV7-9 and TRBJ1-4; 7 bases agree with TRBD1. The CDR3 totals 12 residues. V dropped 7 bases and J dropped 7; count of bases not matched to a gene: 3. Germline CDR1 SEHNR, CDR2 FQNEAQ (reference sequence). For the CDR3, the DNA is TGTGCCAGCACACAGGGGAGTGAAAAACTGTTTTTT. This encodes CASTQGSEKLFF.

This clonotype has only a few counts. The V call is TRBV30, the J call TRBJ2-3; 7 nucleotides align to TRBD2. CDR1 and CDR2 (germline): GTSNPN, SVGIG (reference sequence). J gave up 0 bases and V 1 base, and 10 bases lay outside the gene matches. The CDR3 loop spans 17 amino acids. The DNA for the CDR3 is TGTGCCTGGAGTGGTACTAGCGAACTTATTAGCACAGATACGCAGTATTTT. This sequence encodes CAWSGTSELISTDTQYF.

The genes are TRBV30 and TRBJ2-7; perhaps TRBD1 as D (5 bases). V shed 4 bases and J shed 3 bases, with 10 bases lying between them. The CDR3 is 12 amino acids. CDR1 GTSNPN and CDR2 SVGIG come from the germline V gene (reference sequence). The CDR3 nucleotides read TGTGCCTGGAAACCCGACAGCTACGAGCAGTACTTC. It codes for CAWKPDSYEQYF. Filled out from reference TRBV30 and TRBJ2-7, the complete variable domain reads SQTIHQWPATLVQPVGSPLSLECTVEGTSNPNLYWYRQAAGRGLQLLFYSVGIGQISSEVPQNLSASRPQDRQFILSSKKLLLSDSGFYLCAWKPDSYEQYFGPGTRLTVT.

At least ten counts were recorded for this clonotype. CDR3 DNA: TGTGCCAGCACCCAGGGGGTGGGATACACCGGGGAGCTGTTTTTT. Translation: CASTQGVGYTGELFF. V usage is TRBV28 and J usage is TRBJ2-2, with TRBD1 identical over 7 bases. Germline-derived CDR1 and CDR2 are MDHEN and SYDVKM. V dropped 7 bases and J dropped 3; count of bases not matched to a gene: 8. This CDR3 is 15 amino acids long. The full variable domain, with the rest looked up from reference TRBV28 and TRBJ2-2, is DVKVTQSSRYLVKRTGEKVFLECVQDMDHENMFWYRQDPGLGLRLIYFSYDVKMKEKGDIPEGYSVSREKKERFSLILESASTNQTSMYLCASTQGVGYTGELFFGEGSRLTVL.

The CDR3 sequence: CASSSGNGGYTF. CDR3 bases: TGTGCCAGCAGTTCAGGGAACGGTGGCTACACCTTC. The gene calls are TRBV12-3 or TRBV12-4 and TRBJ1-2; maybe TRBD1 (5 bases). This CDR3 is 12 amino acids long. V lost 4 bases and J lost 7, with 10 bases in between.

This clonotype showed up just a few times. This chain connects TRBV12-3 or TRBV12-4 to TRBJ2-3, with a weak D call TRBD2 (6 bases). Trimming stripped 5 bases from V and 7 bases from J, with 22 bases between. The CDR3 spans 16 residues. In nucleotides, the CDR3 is TGTGCCAGCAGTCCCCCGGGGGACCTCATTGGGCATACGCAGTATTTT. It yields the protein CASSPPGDLIGHTQYF.